The 22 T cell receptor beta chains reported below all come from one sample, sequenced in a study of blood T cell repertoires in COVID-19. Generated by immunoSEQ multiplex PCR, the TCRdb table keeps only in-frame clones and is missing some. The sample includes approximately 200,000 clones, 65% to 90% of them seen just once. Sequencing was done on a sample of peripheral blood. The receptors shown here come from a woman in her forties or fifties with acute or convalescent COVID-19.

This chain links TRBV28 with TRBJ1-1, with D possibly TRBD1 on 5 matching bases. V shed 6 bases and J shed 10 bases, with 15 bases lying between them. CDR3 length equals 12 residues. Germline assignment: CDR1 MDHEN and CDR2 SYDVKM. The CDR3 DNA reads as TGTGCCAGCAGCCGGGACTCCCGAGGAGCTTTCTTT. Translation: CASSRDSRGAFF.

The J gene is TRBJ2-2, the V gene TRBV24-1, with D uncertain. Trimming pared 4 bases from V and 1 base from J, leaving 9 bases between. The CDR3 has 15 amino acids. Per germline, CDR1 KGHDR and CDR2 SFDVKD. The DNA for the CDR3 is TGTGCCACCAGTGAGCAACAGCAGAACACCGGGGAGCTGTTTTTT. It encodes CATSEQQQNTGELFF.

CDR3 nucleotide sequence: TGTGCCAGCAGCCCGGACAGCCGAGCAACCCAGTACTTC. Its translation: CASSPDSRATQYF. The genes are TRBV16 and TRBJ2-5; TRBD1 might be the D (6 bases). In germline, CDR1 is KGHSY, CDR2 FQNENV. The CDR3 is 13 residues long. V lost 4 bases and J lost 8, with 14 bases in between.

The chain has TRBV3-1 (or the pseudogene TRBV3-2) and TRBJ2-1, with 9 positions matching TRBD1. Germline trimming cut 3 bases from V and 13 bases from J; bases unmatched to any gene: 1. This CDR3 region has 11 residues. Per the germline V gene, CDR1 is LGHDT and CDR2 is YNNKEL (reference sequence). CDR3 DNA: TGTGCCAGCAGCCAGGGACAGGGTCAGTTCTTC. Translation: CASSQGQGQFF.

The chain is built from TRBV11-3 and TRBJ2-3; D might be TRBD2 (6 bases). Trimming cost V 5 bases and J 4 bases, with 13 bases left between them. This CDR3 has 14 amino acids. Germline V CDR1 and CDR2: SGHNT, YENEEA. CDR3 region: CASSRGRRADTQYF. CDR3 coding DNA: TGTGCCAGCAGCCGAGGCCGGAGGGCAGATACGCAGTATTTT.

The chain links TRBV10-1 to TRBJ2-1; TRBD2 agrees at 10 bases. The CDR3 covers 15 residues. V was pared by 6 bases and J by 6 bases, with 8 bases of the junction left unmatched. Germline CDR1 and CDR2: WNHNN and SYGVQD (reference sequence). The CDR3 coding sequence is TGCGCCAGCAGCCGAATAGCGGGAGGTGGCAATGAGCAGTTCTTC. As protein: CASSRIAGGGNEQFF.

Only one count was recorded for this clone. This chain connects TRBV27 to TRBJ1-5; 7 positions agree with TRBD1. There are 17 residues in the CDR3. V shed 6 bases, J shed 0 bases, and the junction held 11 bases outside the gene matches. Germline-derived CDR1 and CDR2 are MNHEY and SMNVEV (reference sequence). CDR3 DNA sequence: TGTGCCAGCAGGCCACAGGGGCCCCGCGATAGCAATCAGCCCCAGCATTTT. Protein: CASRPQGPRDSNQPQHF.

V gene TRBV5-4 combines with J gene TRBJ1-3; D unclear. Trimming removed 0 bases from V and 4 bases from J, with 8 bases in between. The V gene's germline CDR1 is SGHNT and CDR2 YYREEE (reference sequence). CDR3 length: 14 residues. The CDR3 DNA reads TGTGCCAGCAGCTTGGACGGGGTCGGAAACACCATATATTTT. Translation gives CASSLDGVGNTIYF.

Note on this clone: Other DNA sequences in the sample encode the same CDR3. This chain connects TRBV6-5 to TRBJ2-5; 8 positions agree with TRBD1. Germline V lookup: CDR1 MNHEY, CDR2 SVGAGI. The junction had 2 bases not matched to a gene; V was cut back by 0 bases and J by 2 bases. This CDR3 region has 15 residues. CDR3 DNA: TGTGCCAGCAGTTACTCCAGACAGGGGCAAGAGACCCAGTACTTC. Amino acid sequence: CASSYSRQGQETQYF.

The chain uses TRBV19 and TRBJ1-6; D is unresolved. With 4 bases removed from V and 8 bases from J, the gap between germline ends came to 18 bases. This CDR3 spans 16 amino acids. CDR1 and CDR2 (germline): LNHDA, SQIVND (reference sequence). As DNA, the CDR3 is TGTGCCAGTAGTACCTTTGGGTCGGGGAATCATTCACCCCTCCACTTT. The encoded protein is CASSTFGSGNHSPLHF.

This clone turned up a few times. This chain uses TRBV5-1 with TRBJ1-2, with D perhaps TRBD1 (5 bases). The CDR3 has 13 residues. The germline V gene encodes CDR1 SGHRS and CDR2 YFSETQ. Trimming left V 0 bases short and J 6 bases short, with 9 bases between. The CDR3 nucleotides are TGCGCCAGCAGCTTGGTTCAGGGTGATGGCTACACCTTC. This sequence encodes CASSLVQGDGYTF.

The chain uses TRBV19 and TRBJ1-5; the D is unclear. The germline V gene has CDR1 LNHDA and CDR2 SQIVND (reference sequence). The length of the CDR3 is 14 residues. Between the trimmed V and J ends, which lost 7 bases and 4 bases, there was a span of 14 bases. CDR3 in DNA: TGTGCCAGTATAAGGAAGGGAGGGAATCAGCCCCAGCATTTT. Its protein is CASIRKGGNQPQHF.

This clone was found once. The chain carries TRBV29-1 and TRBJ2-3; D is ambiguous. Germline V gene sequence: CDR1 SQVTM, CDR2 ANQGSEA. CDR3 length equals 13 residues. V lost 5 bases, J lost 1 base, and 10 bases lay in between. CDR3 protein: CSVLAPGTDTQYF. CDR3 sequence (DNA): TGCAGCGTTTTAGCCCCAGGCACAGATACGCAGTATTTT.

The V and J genes are TRBV19 and TRBJ2-4; D might be TRBD1 (6 bases). This CDR3 comprises 15 residues. Per the germline V gene, CDR1 is LNHDA and CDR2 is SQIVND (reference sequence). With 6 bases removed from V and 6 bases from J, the gap between germline ends came to 18 bases. The CDR3 spells CASSIQGTDRNIQYF. The CDR3 DNA sequence: TGTGCCAGTAGCATACAGGGAACGGATAGAAACATTCAGTACTTC.

About this clone: A junction end diverges from the germline sequence, so it may reflect a read error. This rearrangement joins TRBV6-5 to TRBJ1-2; 7 bases are shared with TRBD1. Germline V gene data show CDR1 as MNHEY and CDR2 as SVGAGI. The CDR3 length is 12 residues. The CDR3, as DNA: TGTGCCAGCAGTTACGTGGGACAGCCTCATATCTTC. Protein sequence: CASSYVGQPHIF.

This clone was detected only a few times. The rearrangement uses TRBV27 and TRBJ2-5, with a possible D match to TRBD2 (6 bases). Trimming pared 2 bases from V and 1 base from J, leaving 11 bases between. The CDR3 extends over 15 amino acids. CDR1 is MNHEY, CDR2 SMNVEV, per germline (reference sequence). CDR3 region: CASSLNWGVQETQYF. In DNA, the CDR3 is TGTGCCAGCAGTTTAAATTGGGGGGTCCAAGAGACCCAGTACTTC.

V gene TRBV28 combines with J gene TRBJ1-1; 9 bases fit TRBD1. Per germline, CDR1 MDHEN and CDR2 SYDVKM. V shed 10 bases, J shed 4 bases, and the junction held 4 bases outside the gene matches. CDR3 length: 12 residues. The CDR3 protein is CAIDRGGTEAFF. The CDR3 nucleotides read TGTGCCATCGACAGGGGGGGCACTGAAGCTTTCTTT.

This sequence joins TRBV30 and TRBJ1-3; D remains ambiguous. This CDR3 comprises 16 residues. V was clipped by 5 bases and J by 0 bases, with 17 bases between them. The V gene's germline CDR1 is GTSNPN and CDR2 SVGIG (reference sequence). The CDR3 sequence is CAWSGEVSVSGNTIYF. The CDR3 bases are TGTGCCTGGTCCGGGGAGGTCTCGGTCTCTGGAAACACCATATATTTT.

The chain carries TRBV28 and TRBJ1-1, with TRBD1 matching 7 bases. J was trimmed by 2 bases and V by 7 bases; bases with no gene match: 4. Germline V CDR1 and CDR2: MDHEN, SYDVKM. The CDR3 has 13 amino acids. The CDR3 region has the DNA TGTGCCAGCAAAGGGGGCTATAACACTGAAGCTTTCTTT. Translation gives CASKGGYNTEAFF.

For this clone: The junction departs from germline at one end; a sequencing error may be responsible. The genes are TRBV2 and TRBJ2-1; 11 positions agree with TRBD1. The CDR3 has 15 residues. The germline V gene has CDR1 SNHLY and CDR2 FYNNEI. CDR3 sequence (DNA): TGTGCCAGCAGAGAAGGGACAGGGGGGTACAATGAGCAGTTCTTC. It codes for CASREGTGGYNEQFF. The full variable domain, rest sourced from reference TRBV2 and TRBJ2-1, is EPEVTQTPSHQVTQMGQEVILRCVPISNHLYFYWYRQILGQKVEFLVSFYNNEISEKSEIFDDQFSVERPDGSNFTLKIRSTKLEDSAMYFCASREGTGGYNEQFFGPGTRLTVL.

The rearrangement links TRBV5-1 to TRBJ1-2; the match to TRBD1 covers 7 bases. The germline CDR1 and CDR2 sequences are SGHRS and YFSETQ. This CDR3 has 15 residues. The J segment lost 2 bases and the V segment lost 1 base, leaving 5 bases of the junction unmatched. As DNA, the CDR3 is TGCGCCAGCAGCTTGACCACAGGGGTGAACTATGGCTACACCTTC. Protein product: CASSLTTGVNYGYTF.

The chain uses TRBV28 and TRBJ1-2, with TRBD1 identical over 7 bases. Germline V CDR1 and CDR2: MDHEN, SYDVKM. Losses at the gene ends were 2 bases for V and 3 bases for J; bases not matched to a gene: 3. The length of the CDR3 is 14 residues. The CDR3 DNA reads as TGTGCCAGCAGTTTAATTACAGGGGACTATGGCTACACCTTC. Its protein product is CASSLITGDYGYTF.